This entry is about one T cell receptor beta chain. From germline, CDR1 is LGHDT and CDR2 YNNKEL (reference sequence). The CDR3 is 15 residues long. Trimming pared 2 bases from V and 0 bases from J, leaving 11 bases between. The sample originates from a study of blood T cell repertoires in COVID-19. For the study at large: Sites across the United States, Italy and Spain contributed samples from acute and convalescent COVID-19. PBMCs, B-cell-depleted T cells, or T cells were the source of the cDNA or gDNA that made up the material.

The authors' processing: Reference gene primers were amplified, and this amplification served to estimate nucleated cell counts. The data were produced by immunoSEQ multiplex PCR, yet TCRdb's version contains in-frame clones alone and is incomplete. V and J calls and clone size are given by that table; D and trimming were obtained from the DNA. The sample has approximately 300,000 clones; more than 80% are singletons. The gene calls are TRBV3-1 (or the pseudogene TRBV3-2) and TRBJ2-7; tentatively, D is TRBD2 (6 bases). This receptor was taken from a man between 18 and 29 years old who had recovered from COVID-19. Sequencing was performed on peripheral blood. In DNA, the CDR3 is TGTGCCAGCAGCCAAACCCGGGACTCCTCCTACGAGCAGTACTTC. It yields the protein CASSQTRDSSYEQYF.